The rows below give T cell receptor beta chains drawn from one sample of a study of vaccination and CD4 T cells after COVID-19. TCRdb reprocessed the PCR reads via MiXCR and lists one record per CDR3 protein. Of over 15,000 distinct CDR3 sequences in the sample, roughly 46% were seen once. No antigen has been identified for these receptors. The specimen was CD4+ T cells from blood, cultured in vitro, collected after SARS-CoV-2 vaccination. Receptors originate from a human donor who had recovered from COVID-19. Both conserved end residues are part of each CDR3. The order of the fields is clone size, V gene, J gene, D gene, CDR3 protein, CDR3 DNA. D genes are given only for firm matches. Size tells how often a clone was seen (once, few, many) or the class of an expanded clone, and some rows leave it out.

clone_size: few; v_call: TRBV6-1; j_call: TRBJ1-6; d_call: NA; cdr3_aa: CASRATLDRHYNSPLHF; cdr3_nt: TGTGCCAGCAGGGCTACTCTCGACAGGCACTATAATTCACCCCTCCACTTT
clone_size: NA; v_call: TRBV6-5; j_call: TRBJ1-6; d_call: NA; cdr3_aa: CASSFESPLHF; cdr3_nt: TGTGCCAGCAGTTTCGAGTCACCCCTCCACTTT
clone_size: NA; v_call: TRBV7-2; j_call: TRBJ1-6; d_call: NA; cdr3_aa: CASSFEGNRGRGSPLHF; cdr3_nt: TGTGCCAGCAGCTTTGAGGGAAACCGGGGCAGAGGATCACCCCTCCACTTT
clone_size: NA; v_call: TRBV19; j_call: TRBJ1-2; d_call: TRBD1; cdr3_aa: CASNKSGRDSYGYTF; cdr3_nt: TGTGCCAGTAATAAAAGTGGTCGGGACAGCTATGGCTACACCTTC
clone_size: few; v_call: TRBV20-1; j_call: TRBJ2-5; d_call: NA; cdr3_aa: CSARDWRDLRAQYF; cdr3_nt: TGCAGTGCTAGAGATTGGCGGGACCTCCGGGCCCAGTACTTC
clone_size: NA; v_call: TRBV19; j_call: TRBJ2-1; d_call: TRBD2; cdr3_aa: CASTRTSSHNEQFF; cdr3_nt: TGTGCCAGTACTAGGACTAGTTCCCACAATGAGCAGTTCTTC
clone_size: NA; v_call: TRBV7-2; j_call: TRBJ1-3; d_call: NA; cdr3_aa: CASSLSPAGSAGNTIYF; cdr3_nt: TGTGCCAGCAGCTTATCTCCAGCAGGCAGCGCTGGAAACACCATATATTTT
clone_size: few; v_call: TRBV7-2; j_call: TRBJ2-7; d_call: TRBD2; cdr3_aa: CASSASGGPYEQYF; cdr3_nt: TGTGCCAGCAGCGCCAGCGGGGGGCCCTACGAGCAGTACTTC
clone_size: NA; v_call: TRBV28; j_call: TRBJ2-7; d_call: NA; cdr3_aa: CASSGSGESYEQYF; cdr3_nt: TGTGCCAGCAGTGGTTCGGGAGAGTCCTACGAGCAGTACTTC
clone_size: NA; v_call: TRBV20-1; j_call: TRBJ2-3; d_call: NA; cdr3_aa: CSARGLVSTSTDTQYF; cdr3_nt: TGCAGTGCTAGAGGGCTGGTGTCAACTAGCACAGATACGCAGTATTTT
clone_size: NA; v_call: TRBV7-2; j_call: TRBJ1-2; d_call: TRBD1; cdr3_aa: CASSRRQGDYGYTF; cdr3_nt: TGTGCCAGCAGTAGAAGGCAGGGGGACTATGGCTACACCTTC
clone_size: NA; v_call: TRBV20-1; j_call: TRBJ2-3; d_call: TRBD1; cdr3_aa: CSVRQGGTDTQYF; cdr3_nt: TGCAGCGTCCGACAGGGGGGGACAGATACGCAGTATTTT
clone_size: NA; v_call: TRBV5-1; j_call: TRBJ2-7; d_call: TRBD1; cdr3_aa: CASSSTGVSSYEQYF; cdr3_nt: TGCGCCAGCAGCTCGACAGGGGTGAGCTCCTACGAGCAGTACTTC
clone_size: NA; v_call: TRBV10-3; j_call: TRBJ1-2; d_call: TRBD1; cdr3_aa: CAISGGQENYGYTF; cdr3_nt: TGTGCCATCAGTGGGGGACAGGAAAACTATGGCTACACCTTC
clone_size: NA; v_call: TRBV18; j_call: TRBJ2-3; d_call: NA; cdr3_aa: CASSPVRSTDTQYF; cdr3_nt: TGTGCCAGCTCACCAGTTAGGAGCACAGATACGCAGTATTTT
clone_size: NA; v_call: TRBV20-1; j_call: TRBJ2-2; d_call: TRBD2; cdr3_aa: CSAKRTRETGELFF; cdr3_nt: TGCAGTGCTAAGAGGACTAGAGAAACCGGGGAGCTGTTTTTT
clone_size: NA; v_call: TRBV30; j_call: TRBJ1-2; d_call: NA; cdr3_aa: CAWMRLAGGNYGYTF; cdr3_nt: TGTGCCTGGATGCGGTTGGCGGGAGGAAACTATGGCTACACCTTC
clone_size: NA; v_call: TRBV7-2; j_call: TRBJ2-5; d_call: TRBD2; cdr3_aa: CASSNTGLQETQYF; cdr3_nt: TGTGCCAGCAGCAACACGGGACTACAAGAGACCCAGTACTTC
clone_size: NA; v_call: TRBV5-1; j_call: TRBJ1-1; d_call: NA; cdr3_aa: CASSSGTLLGRVNTEAFF; cdr3_nt: TGCGCCAGCAGCTCCGGGACTCTGCTGGGACGCGTGAACACTGAAGCTTTCTTT
clone_size: NA; v_call: TRBV7-2; j_call: TRBJ1-1; d_call: NA; cdr3_aa: CASSLNSLNTEAFF; cdr3_nt: TGTGCCAGCAGCTTAAACAGCCTGAACACTGAAGCTTTCTTT
clone_size: few; v_call: TRBV24-1; j_call: TRBJ2-3; d_call: NA; cdr3_aa: CATKRDGTSTDTQYF; cdr3_nt: TGTGCCACCAAACGGGACGGCACTAGCACAGATACGCAGTATTTT
clone_size: few; v_call: TRBV2; j_call: TRBJ2-5; d_call: TRBD2; cdr3_aa: CASSEGRLAGGHQETQYF; cdr3_nt: TGTGCCAGCAGTGAAGGGAGACTAGCGGGGGGCCACCAAGAGACCCAGTACTTC
clone_size: few; v_call: TRBV19; j_call: TRBJ2-7; d_call: NA; cdr3_aa: CASSLIVGNEQYF; cdr3_nt: TGTGCCAGCTCGTTGATAGTGGGTAACGAGCAGTACTTC
clone_size: few; v_call: TRBV6-5; j_call: TRBJ1-2; d_call: TRBD1; cdr3_aa: CASSYSRGRQGGVEGYTF; cdr3_nt: TGTGCCAGCAGTTACTCTAGGGGAAGACAGGGAGGAGTGGAGGGCTACACCTTC
clone_size: NA; v_call: TRBV4-3; j_call: TRBJ1-5; d_call: NA; cdr3_aa: CASSQDWTVQPQHF; cdr3_nt: TGCGCCAGCAGCCAAGACTGGACAGTTCAGCCCCAGCATTTT
clone_size: NA; v_call: TRBV7-2; j_call: TRBJ2-6; d_call: NA; cdr3_aa: CASSLRGPLSTSSGANVLTF; cdr3_nt: TGTGCCAGCAGCCTTCGGGGACCCCTAAGTACGAGCTCTGGGGCCAACGTCCTGACTTTC
clone_size: NA; v_call: TRBV6-1; j_call: TRBJ2-2; d_call: NA; cdr3_aa: CASSQRGRDGVQRGTGELFF; cdr3_nt: TGTGCCAGCAGCCAAAGAGGCCGGGACGGTGTCCAACGGGGCACCGGGGAGCTGTTTTTT
clone_size: NA; v_call: TRBV20-1; j_call: TRBJ1-1; d_call: TRBD1; cdr3_aa: CSAPKQGGLGTEAFF; cdr3_nt: TGCAGTGCCCCCAAACAGGGGGGTTTGGGAACTGAAGCTTTCTTT
clone_size: NA; v_call: TRBV20-1; j_call: TRBJ2-1; d_call: NA; cdr3_aa: CSAREPQGGEQFF; cdr3_nt: TGCAGTGCTAGAGAACCACAAGGGGGGGAGCAGTTCTTC
clone_size: NA; v_call: TRBV6-1; j_call: TRBJ2-7; d_call: NA; cdr3_aa: CASRPLGPLNEQYF; cdr3_nt: TGTGCCAGCAGACCCTTGGGCCCCCTCAACGAGCAGTACTTC
clone_size: few; v_call: TRBV7-9; j_call: TRBJ1-6; d_call: TRBD1; cdr3_aa: CASSLRQGWHSPLHF; cdr3_nt: TGTGCCAGCAGCTTAAGACAGGGGTGGCATTCACCCCTCCACTTT
clone_size: NA; v_call: TRBV7-8; j_call: TRBJ2-7; d_call: TRBD2; cdr3_aa: CASTLAGGYEQYF; cdr3_nt: TGTGCCAGCACACTAGCGGGAGGTTACGAGCAGTACTTC
clone_size: few; v_call: TRBV6-1; j_call: TRBJ1-1; d_call: NA; cdr3_aa: CASRRANFGQRNTEAFF; cdr3_nt: TGTGCCAGCAGGAGGGCCAACTTTGGGCAACGGAACACTGAAGCTTTCTTT
clone_size: few; v_call: TRBV27; j_call: TRBJ2-7; d_call: NA; cdr3_aa: CASSYPTVDEQYF; cdr3_nt: TGTGCCAGCAGTTACCCGACGGTCGACGAGCAGTACTTC
clone_size: NA; v_call: TRBV29-1; j_call: TRBJ1-1; d_call: TRBD1; cdr3_aa: CSGEGAVTEAFF; cdr3_nt: TGCAGCGGGGAGGGGGCCGTTACTGAAGCTTTCTTT
clone_size: NA; v_call: TRBV6-1; j_call: TRBJ2-6; d_call: NA; cdr3_aa: CASSPHRSGANVLTF; cdr3_nt: TGTGCCAGCAGTCCGCACCGCTCTGGGGCCAACGTCCTGACTTTC
clone_size: NA; v_call: TRBV20-1; j_call: TRBJ1-1; d_call: NA; cdr3_aa: CSAREVGGQRIINTEAFF; cdr3_nt: TGCAGTGCTAGAGAAGTTGGCGGGCAAAGGATTATTAACACTGAAGCTTTCTTT
clone_size: NA; v_call: TRBV6-2/TRBV6-3; j_call: TRBJ1-1; d_call: NA; cdr3_aa: CASSYPQGEGTEAFF; cdr3_nt: TGTGCCAGCAGTTACCCCCAAGGTGAGGGCACTGAAGCTTTCTTT
clone_size: few; v_call: TRBV7-3; j_call: TRBJ2-2; d_call: NA; cdr3_aa: CASSSRDSSNTGELFF; cdr3_nt: TGTGCCAGCAGCTCCAGGGACTCTTCGAACACCGGGGAGCTGTTTTTT
clone_size: NA; v_call: TRBV5-1; j_call: TRBJ1-2; d_call: TRBD1; cdr3_aa: CASSREGQGVGANYGYTF; cdr3_nt: TGCGCCAGCAGCCGTGAAGGACAGGGGGTCGGAGCTAACTATGGCTACACCTTC
clone_size: NA; v_call: TRBV7-2; j_call: TRBJ2-1; d_call: NA; cdr3_aa: CASSPRGYNEQFF; cdr3_nt: TGTGCCAGCAGCCCGCGGGGTTACAATGAGCAGTTCTTC
clone_size: NA; v_call: TRBV7-6; j_call: TRBJ2-3; d_call: TRBD2; cdr3_aa: CASSLDILAGGTDTQYF; cdr3_nt: TGTGCCAGCAGCTTAGATATACTAGCGGGGGGCACAGATACGCAGTATTTT
clone_size: few; v_call: TRBV2; j_call: TRBJ1-1; d_call: NA; cdr3_aa: CASRVATEAFF; cdr3_nt: TGTGCCAGCAGGGTCGCCACTGAAGCTTTCTTT
clone_size: once; v_call: TRBV19; j_call: TRBJ1-1; d_call: NA; cdr3_aa: CASSKDSEGTEAFF; cdr3_nt: TGTGCCAGTAGTAAGGACAGCGAGGGCACTGAAGCTTTCTTT
clone_size: once; v_call: TRBV7-9; j_call: TRBJ1-1; d_call: NA; cdr3_aa: CASSLRINTEAFF; cdr3_nt: TGTGCCAGCAGCTTGAGGATTAACACTGAAGCTTTCTTT